This T cell receptor (beta chain) was obtained from a study of blood T cell repertoires in COVID-19. Study information: Whether acute or convalescent, the COVID-19 samples came from the United States, Italy and Spain. From T cells, B-cell-depleted T cells, or PBMCs came the material, which was cDNA or gDNA.

This clone was seen a few times. The germline V and J ends were trimmed by 5 bases and 4 bases, with 19 bases remaining between them. This CDR3 contains 15 residues. CDR1 is SGHKS, CDR2 YYEKEE, per germline (reference sequence). Original processing notes: Amplifying reference gene primers gave estimates of nucleated cell counts. Sequencing was performed with immunoSEQ multiplex PCR; in TCRdb, only in-frame clones are kept and a portion is missing. V, J and clone size were drawn from that table, and D and trimming were deduced from the DNA. The profile shows approximately 12,000 clones, roughly 82% of them singletons.

The chain carries TRBV5-5 and TRBJ2-7; D gene unclear. The sequencing sample was made of peripheral blood. The TCR comes from a human donor in a cohort sampled during active COVID-19. The CDR3 loop is CASSPDIRIRYEQYF. CDR3 DNA sequence: TGTGCCAGCAGTCCTGACATAAGAATACGATACGAGCAGTACTTC.